Shown below are 10 T cell receptor beta chains from a single sample sequenced in a study of human T cells and chemical hapten exposure. Each CDR3 protein gets one entry after TCRdb re-called the RACE reads with MiXCR. The sample lists about 71,000 distinct CDR3 sequences, about 9.4% occurring once. The time point was: patch test 1, 2 weeks after DPC sensitization. Specified treatment: therapeutic diphenylcyclopropenone sensitization with weekly scalp DPC. Sample: whole blood, taken in connection with sensitization to the hapten diphenylcyclopropenone (DPC). The origin of the receptors is a woman aged 40 to 50 with alopecia areata. Some clones in this sample may be carry-over from other donors' samples.

This clonotype was found many times. Sequence at one end of the junction differs from germline and may be a read error. The genes are TRBV7-7 and TRBJ2-3; perhaps TRBD2 as D (6 bases). The germline V gene has CDR1 SSHAT and CDR2 FNYEAQ (reference sequence). This CDR3 comprises 13 residues. DNA of the CDR3: TGTGCTAGCAGCTTGGACTATTCAGATACGCAGTATTTT. The encoded protein is CASSLDYSDTQYF.

This clonotype showed up many times. The chain combines TRBV7-9 with TRBJ1-1; the D is unclear. CDR1 and CDR2 (germline): SEHNR, FQNEAQ (reference sequence). V was shortened by 5 bases and J by 4 bases, with 17 bases between the two germline ends. The CDR3 has 15 amino acids. CDR3 residues: CASSHPPQIGTEAFF. DNA of the CDR3: TGTGCCAGCAGCCACCCCCCACAAATCGGCACTGAAGCTTTCTTT.

This clonotype was seen only a few times. The chain links TRBV4-3 to TRBJ2-5; TRBD1 aligns across 9 bases. Germline V gives CDR1 LGHNA, CDR2 YSLEER. This CDR3 has 15 residues. J lost 5 bases, V lost 1 base, and 5 bases had no gene match. The CDR3 DNA reads as TGCGCCAGCAGCCAAGGGACAGGGGCCTTGGAGACCCAGTACTTC. Translating gives CASSQGTGALETQYF.

In this sample, this clonotype turned up many times. This chain connects TRBV15 to TRBJ2-2, with TRBD1 as a possible D gene (6 bases). V was pared by 2 bases and J by 1 base, with 8 bases between. Germline V gene sequence: CDR1 LNHNV, CDR2 YYDKDF (reference sequence). CDR3 length equals 15 residues. The CDR3, as DNA: TGTGCCACCAGCAGAATCAGGGGGAACACCGGGGAGCTGTTTTTT. Translated: CATSRIRGNTGELFF.

In this sample, this clonotype turned up many times. V is TRBV7-2 and J is TRBJ1-2; 7 nucleotides align to TRBD1. Germline trimming cut 0 bases from V and 8 bases from J; bases unmatched to any gene: 3. Germline lookup yields CDR1 SGHTA and CDR2 FQGNSA. The CDR3 spans 13 residues. The CDR3 sequence is CASSLAQGGGYTF. For the CDR3, the DNA is TGTGCCAGCAGCTTAGCGCAGGGGGGAGGCTACACCTTC.

In this sample, this clonotype turned up once. This may come from a read error, since a much larger clone is one base off. J is TRBJ2-1 and V is TRBV9, with TRBD2 as a possible D gene (6 bases). The V end was cut by 4 bases, the J end by 9 bases, with 14 bases between. Germline CDR1 reads SGDLS; CDR2 reads YYNGEE. This CDR3 has 13 amino acids. The CDR3 reads CASSSGGRGEQFF. As DNA, the CDR3 is TGTGCCAGCAGCTCCGGGGGTCGGGGTGAGCAGTTCTTC.

This clonotype was observed many times. The chain has TRBV11-2 and TRBJ2-3; D is possibly TRBD2 (5 bases). The ends were cut back, 5 bases at V and 4 bases at J, with 22 bases in the middle. Germline V gene data show CDR1 as SGHAT and CDR2 as FQNNGV. The CDR3 is 17 residues long. The CDR3 coding sequence is TGTGCCAGCAGCCTAAATCGAGGGCCTTTCTCCCCAGATACGCAGTATTTT. This gives the protein CASSLNRGPFSPDTQYF.

This clonotype was found many times. This rearrangement joins TRBV29-1 to TRBJ2-2; tentative D call: TRBD1 (6 bases). The CDR3 runs 14 residues. Germline V lookup: CDR1 SQVTM, CDR2 ANQGSEA. V lost 7 bases, J lost 0 bases, and 12 bases lay in between. Written as DNA, the CDR3 is TGCAGCGCTAGGACAGCGTCGAACACCGGGGAGCTGTTTTTT. Its protein is CSARTASNTGELFF.

This clonotype has at least ten counts. This chain connects TRBV30 to TRBJ2-5; 7 bases map to TRBD1. The CDR3 sequence is 14 residues long. The germline V gene has CDR1 GTSNPN and CDR2 SVGIG (reference sequence). Germline trimming cut 4 bases from V and 1 base from J; bases unmatched to any gene: 6. CDR3 residues: CAWNSGGVQETQYF. The DNA of the CDR3 is TGTGCCTGGAATTCAGGGGGAGTCCAAGAGACCCAGTACTTC.

There are many counts of this clonotype. The genes are TRBV5-4 and TRBJ1-2; the match to TRBD1 covers 7 bases. Germline V gene lookup returns CDR1 SGHNT and CDR2 YYREEE (reference sequence). The CDR3 covers 15 residues. V shed 3 bases and J 0 bases; nucleotides not matched to a gene: 5. The CDR3 DNA is TGTGCCAGCAGCTCGGGACAGCCCGCTAACTATGGCTACACCTTC. This gives the protein CASSSGQPANYGYTF.